A few counts support the clone carrying this T cell receptor beta chain. What it binds is unknown. The data belong to a study of T-cell reconstitution after alpha-beta-depleted transplantation in children. CDR3 length: 12 residues. Trimming pared 5 bases from V and 6 bases from J, leaving 10 bases between. CDR1 is MNHNS, CDR2 SASEGT, per germline. As it was prepared, the TCRbeta library received unique molecular identifiers. MiXCR was run by TCRdb on the PCR reads, yielding one entry per CDR3 protein. The table records over 90,000 distinct CDR3 sequences, approximately 8% of them present only once. Study findings and constraints: Counts and diversity of T cells one year after transplant came mostly from newly produced T cells. Where alpha-beta T cells came from about two months after transplant was reportedly several hundred expanded graft clones. Surviving recipient T cells and thymic progenitors accounted for the high day-60 TCRbeta diversity observed in some patients.

The clonotype was recovered from a boy aged 2-15 years with acute lymphoblastic leukemia, due to receive a stem cell transplant. This chain uses TRBV6-1 with TRBJ1-2, with D maybe TRBD1 (5 bases). The sequences come from PBMCs, collected before TCRalphabeta/CD19-depleted stem cell transplant. The DNA for the CDR3 is TGTGCCAGCAGTATCCTAGGGGATGGCTACACCTTC. As protein: CASSILGDGYTF.